This is a list of T cell receptor beta chains from one sample in a study of T cells after somatic rescue of genetic block. Assay: immunoSEQ multiplex PCR; the TCRdb copy retains only in-frame clones and omits some. The sample consists of 110,000 or so clones, about nine tenths of them appearing once. Specimen: peripheral blood mononuclear cells (PBMCs). Receptors originate from a woman aged 18-30 years. The CDR3 runs from the conserved cysteine through the conserved F or W.

>TRBV5-1|TRBJ2-1
CASGQGIDNEQFF
>TRBV7-9|TRBJ1-6
CASSFGRNNSPLHF
>TRBV27|TRBJ1-3
CAGSPTGAWGNTIYF
>TRBV5-1|TRBJ2-3
CASKRDPGPLGTDTQYF
>TRBV9|TRBJ2-1
CASSVVGGLEQFF
>TRBV2|TRBJ2-7
CASSEVGQGYEQYF
>TRBV18|TRBJ2-5
CASSPKTGQETQYF
>TRBV11-2|TRBJ2-7
CASSLAHTQASLEQYF
>TRBV28|TRBJ1-2
CASKSTQSFYGYTF
>TRBV7-9|TRBJ2-3
CASSWDQGDTQYF
>TRBV19|TRBJ1-4
CASSSSRDGNEKLFF
>TRBV18|TRBJ2-3
CASSPSLTDTQYF
>TRBV7-9|TRBJ2-2
CASSLRTGELFF
>TRBV5-1|TRBJ2-1
CASGTTYPYNEQFF
>TRBV29-1|TRBJ1-1
CSGRKSTEAFF
>TRBV30|TRBJ1-1
CAWSVVGGGRSRGTEAFF
>TRBV5-5|TRBJ1-2
CASSSGTDYGYTF
>TRBV6-1|TRBJ2-1
CASTPTGGTVNEQFF
>TRBV10-3|TRBJ2-5
CAISSGQVQETQYF
>TRBV7-3|TRBJ2-2
CASSSGARGGELFF
>TRBV5-4|TRBJ2-2
CASSPDRAGGELFF
>TRBV7-2|TRBJ2-7
CASSTRQTVSYEQYF
>TRBV5-6|TRBJ2-1
CASSPPYRGMDEQFF
>TRBV2|TRBJ2-7
CASSEAPGLLYEQYF
>TRBV7-2|TRBJ1-5
CASSLGGGAGNQPQHF
>TRBV19|TRBJ2-5
CASSWAAAGEQETQYF
>TRBV7-3|TRBJ2-2
CASSPREDGELFF
>TRBV18|TRBJ2-7
CASSPTAGTLYEQYF
>TRBV11-2|TRBJ2-3
CASSLGGGGPGDTQYF
>TRBV7-9|TRBJ2-7
CASSPSALETYEQYF
>TRBV9|TRBJ1-3
CASSVEGSGNTIYF
>TRBV21-1|TRBJ1-2
CASSMGDRGQDGYTF
>TRBV30|TRBJ1-5
CAWTTGNQPQHF
>TRBV5-1|TRBJ1-2
CASSPQGTTYGYTF
>TRBV9|TRBJ2-2
CASTRGAGSDGELFF
>TRBV18|TRBJ1-1
CASSPGPSGDTEAFF
>TRBV4-3|TRBJ1-2
CASSQVWVGDGYTF
>TRBV4-3|TRBJ2-7
CASSQEAGLAGGPHIYEQYF
>TRBV30|TRBJ2-3
CAWSVGEGGDTQYF
>TRBV4-2|TRBJ1-1
CASSQVSGSDTEAFF
>TRBV7-3|TRBJ1-5
CASSSYLDRERDQPQHF
>TRBV28|TRBJ1-5
CASSLEISNQPQHF
>TRBV28|TRBJ1-5
CASSSGTGGSQPQHF
>TRBV7-2|TRBJ1-2
CASSLPGGVGYGYTF
>TRBV5-8|TRBJ2-3
CASSSRTGADTQYF
>TRBV30|TRBJ2-4
CAWSVPGLAGAVLAKNIQYF
>TRBV6-1|TRBJ1-2
CASSELREIVGGYTF
>TRBV28|TRBJ1-1
CASSSSRILNTEAFF
>TRBV7-9|TRBJ2-1
CASSYGGIHGEQFF
>TRBV19|TRBJ1-1
CASISGGTEAFF
>TRBV4-1|TRBJ1-2
CASSQDKWAGVGDYGYTF
>TRBV5-1|TRBJ1-1
CASSPGGTANTEAFF
>TRBV19|TRBJ1-1
CASNRGRNTEAFF
>TRBV6-5|TRBJ2-5
CASSYSSSGGQETQYF
>TRBV5-1|TRBJ2-1
CASSTVPDRGGYNEQFF